This T cell receptor beta chain is from a study of cytomegalovirus exposure and HLA in healthy donors. Study-level points and caveats: Roughly uniform sequencing depth across donors was assumed, possibly incorrectly. The productive fraction for most TCR beta V segments was about 87% or about 30% in an earlier analysis.

The study ran its PCR with 60 Vbeta and 13 Jbeta primers. Generated by immunoSEQ multiplex PCR, the TCRdb table keeps only in-frame clones and is missing some. Here the sample table reports about 64,000 clones. About this clone itself: What it recognizes is unknown.

The length of the CDR3 is 15 residues. V was shortened by 5 bases and J by 7 bases, with 18 bases between the two germline ends. Germline V gene data show CDR1 as MNHNS and CDR2 as SASEGT. This chain connects TRBV6-1 to TRBJ1-5, with unresolved D. The specimen sequenced was PBMCs. The sequence derives from a woman aged 18-35 years in good health and CMV-seronegative. In DNA form, the CDR3 reads TGTGCCAGCAGTCCAAAGAGGGAGGGCGGCCAGCCCCAGCATTTT. This gives the protein CASSPKREGGQPQHF.